The present T cell receptor (beta chain) was sequenced within a study of blood T cell repertoires in COVID-19. Study summary: The study drew acute and convalescent COVID-19 samples from the United States, Italy and Spain. T cells, B-cell-depleted T cells, or PBMCs supplied cDNA or gDNA.

Per the authors' pipeline: Reference gene primer amplification gave nucleated cell count estimates. Only in-frame clones appear in the TCRdb table, and some are missing; sequencing was by immunoSEQ multiplex PCR. The V and J calls and the clone size are those of that table, but D and trimming were determined from the DNA. The sample has under 150,000 clones, 70% to 90% seen once. This CDR3 comprises 13 residues. J was trimmed by 7 bases and V by 6 bases; bases with no gene match: 7. The germline CDR1 and CDR2 sequences are MNHEY and SVGAGI. This chain uses TRBV6-5 with TRBJ1-2; 8 positions match TRBD1. This TCR was recovered from a woman between 45 and 60 years old who had recovered from COVID-19. Sequenced input: PBMCs or T cells enriched from blood (not recorded which). The CDR3 nucleotides are TGTGCCAGCAGCCCGACAGGGGCTGGTGGCTACACCTTC. Translated: CASSPTGAGGYTF.